Shown below are 10 T cell receptor beta chains from a single sample sequenced in a study of T cells in Graves' hyperthyroidism and ophthalmopathy. Authors of the study amplified TCR beta CDR3 regions from RNA transcripts. Using the HTBI primer set, a first-round RT-PCR was run on the TCR CDR3. MiXCR, applied by TCRdb to the multiplex PCR reads, yields one record per CDR3 protein. The data hold just over 550,000 distinct CDR3 sequences, with approximately 44% observed a single time. The sample comprised peripheral blood or thyroid tissue (not recorded which). The receptors were gathered from a woman aged 18-35 years with Graves' hyperthyroidism.

The genes are TRBV2 and TRBJ1-5; 9 bases line up with TRBD1. The CDR3 length is 15 residues. Germline V gives CDR1 SNHLY, CDR2 FYNNEI. J lost 6 bases, V lost 4 bases, and 7 bases had no gene match. The CDR3 reads CASSVTGGMAQPQHF. CDR3 nucleotide sequence: TGTGCCAGCAGTGTTACAGGGGGCATGGCTCAGCCCCAGCATTTT.

As concerns this clonotype: This CDR3 is missing its conserved last phenylalanine or tryptophan, likely due to a read error. This chain links TRBV10-1 with TRBJ1-1; a weak D match, TRBD1 (5 bases). V was shortened by 0 bases and J by 3 bases, with 14 bases between the two germline ends. CDR3 length equals 16 residues. CDR1 and CDR2 from the germline V gene are WNHNN and SYGVQD (reference sequence). DNA of the CDR3: TGCGCCAGCAGTGAGTCGCGGGTGGGACGGCACACTGAAGCTTTCCTT. It is translated as CASSESRVGRHTEAFL.

V and J are TRBV2 and TRBJ1-5; D ambiguous. V dropped 5 bases and J dropped 6 bases, with 14 bases sitting between them. Germline V lookup: CDR1 SNHLY, CDR2 FYNNEI. The CDR3 sequence is 14 residues long. The CDR3 loop reads CASSLYSQSQPQHF. The DNA for the CDR3 is TGTGCCAGCAGTTTATACTCGCAAAGTCAGCCCCAGCATTTT.

At least ten counts were recorded for this clonotype. This chain joins TRBV10-3 and TRBJ1-1; 8 positions agree with TRBD1. CDR3 size: 16 residues. Germline V gives CDR1 ENHRY, CDR2 SYGVKD. Germline trimming cut 10 bases from V and 0 bases from J; bases unmatched to any gene: 13. This CDR3 is CASSGTRTGMNTEAFF. The CDR3 bases are TGTGCCAGCTCAGGGACCCGGACAGGGATGAACACTGAAGCTTTCTTT.

This clonotype was observed a handful of times. Sequence at one end of the junction differs from germline and may be a read error. The chain uses TRBV5-1 and TRBJ2-5, with D possibly TRBD2 on 6 matching bases. The CDR3 is made up of 14 amino acids. Germline-derived CDR1 and CDR2 are SGHRS and YFSETQ. The CDR3 sequence is CASSFGGVGETQYF. CDR3 in DNA: TGTGCCAGCAGCTTCGGGGGAGTGGGGGAGACCCAGTACTTC.

This clonotype was picked up a small number of times. The rearrangement joins TRBV19 to TRBJ2-7; D is ambiguous. Per germline, CDR1 LNHDA and CDR2 SQIVND (reference sequence). The CDR3 totals 15 residues. V dropped 5 bases and J dropped 1 base, with 15 bases sitting between them. DNA for the CDR3: TGTGCCAGTAGTGACCTGTATGGAAATTCCTACGAGCAGTACTTC. Translated: CASSDLYGNSYEQYF.

This clonotype appeared a few times. In DNA, the CDR3 is TGCAGCGTATCGACAGTTCTAGGTTACGAGCAGTACTTC. This sequence encodes CSVSTVLGYEQYF. V gene TRBV29-1 combines with J gene TRBJ2-7; maybe TRBD1 (5 bases). CDR3 length: 13 amino acids. V shed 6 bases and J shed 4 bases, with 16 bases lying between them. CDR1 SQVTM and CDR2 ANQGSEA come from the germline V gene.

At least ten counts were recorded for this clonotype. The V and J genes are TRBV10-2 and TRBJ2-7; 13 bases match TRBD2. Germline CDR1 is WSHSY and CDR2 is SAAADI. The CDR3 is made up of 14 amino acids. V trimming: 6 bases; J trimming: 6 bases; junction bases outside the gene matches: 5. In nucleotides, the CDR3 is TGCGCCAGCAGGGTGGGGACTAGCGGGACCGAGCAGTACTTC. This encodes CASRVGTSGTEQYF.

The rearrangement links TRBV7-2 to TRBJ2-7; 8 bases are shared with TRBD1. Germline lookup yields CDR1 SGHTA and CDR2 FQGNSA. The ends lost 3 bases at V and 12 bases at J; junction bases unmatched: 7. The CDR3 length is 12 residues. CDR3 region: CASSFGQGRPYF. The CDR3 nucleotides read TGTGCCAGCAGCTTCGGACAGGGACGACCGTACTTC.

This clonotype was seen many times. This chain connects TRBV7-7 to TRBJ1-2; 8 bases align to TRBD1. Per the germline V gene, CDR1 is SSHAT and CDR2 is FNYEAQ (reference sequence). The CDR3 extends over 15 amino acids. J lost 4 bases, V lost 0 bases, and 4 bases had no gene match. The CDR3 here is CASSLASGGGYGYTF. The CDR3 DNA reads as TGTGCCAGCAGCTTAGCATCAGGGGGCGGCTATGGCTACACCTTC. The whole variable domain, filled in from reference TRBV7-7 and TRBJ1-2, reads GAGVSQSPRYKVTKRGQDVTLRCDPISSHATLYWYQQALGQGPEFLTYFNYEAQPDKSGLPSDRFSAERPEGSISTLTIQRTEQRDSAMYRCASSLASGGGYGYTFGSGTRLTVV.